A single sample gave rise to the 10 T cell receptor beta chains below, sequenced in a study of T cells after yellow fever vaccination. MiXCR, run by TCRdb on the 5' RACE reads, gives a single entry per CDR3 protein. The sample shows roughly 250,000 distinct CDR3 sequences, 10% to 15% of them seen only once. The sample here was CD4+ T cells sorted from PBMCs, taken 45 days after the yellow fever booster vaccination. Receptors were obtained from a man under 40 who received the YFV17D yellow fever vaccine.

This clonotype was seen only a few times. This chain uses TRBV28 with TRBJ2-1; TRBD2 agrees at 14 bases. V lost 6 bases to trimming and J lost 6 bases; unmatched junction nucleotides: 7. CDR1 and CDR2 (germline): MDHEN, SYDVKM. The CDR3 loop spans 16 amino acids. The CDR3 region is CASRLGGTSGGNEQFF. In DNA, the CDR3 is TGTGCCAGCAGGCTAGGAGGGACTAGCGGGGGCAATGAGCAGTTCTTC.

The J gene is TRBJ2-7, the V gene TRBV30, with D maybe TRBD1 (5 bases). The germline V gene encodes CDR1 GTSNPN and CDR2 SVGIG (reference sequence). V lost 0 bases and J lost 3, with 18 bases in between. The CDR3 length is 16 residues. CDR3 bases: TGTGCCTGGAGTGTAAGGCTCAGACAGACCCTCTACGAGCAGTACTTC. Its translation: CAWSVRLRQTLYEQYF.

The chain carries TRBV27 and TRBJ2-7; 8 positions match TRBD1. Germline assignment: CDR1 MNHEY and CDR2 SMNVEV (reference sequence). The CDR3 is made up of 16 amino acids. Trimming took 6 bases from V and 3 from J; bases not matched to a gene: 13. This CDR3 is CASSLKRGQGNYEQYF. The CDR3 nucleotides are TGTGCCAGCAGCCTAAAAAGAGGACAGGGTAACTACGAGCAGTACTTC.

At least ten counts were recorded for this clonotype. The V gene is TRBV5-1, the J gene TRBJ2-2, with no clear D. The CDR3 has 13 residues. Germline CDR1 reads SGHRS; CDR2 reads YFSETQ. V was pared by 0 bases and J by 7 bases, with 7 bases between. CDR3 protein: CASSLALVGELFF. The CDR3 bases are TGCGCCAGCAGCTTGGCGTTGGTCGGGGAGCTGTTTTTT.

This chain uses TRBV6-1 with TRBJ2-2; 10 bases map to TRBD2. After removal of 8 bases from V and 6 bases from J, the junction contained 6 bases not matched to a gene. CDR1 MNHNS and CDR2 SASEGT come from the germline V gene. The CDR3 has 14 amino acids. CDR3 residues: CASLAGVLAGELFF. The CDR3 nucleotides read TGTGCCAGCCTAGCGGGAGTTTTGGCCGGGGAGCTGTTTTTT.

This clonotype was observed a handful of times. The rearrangement uses TRBV10-3 and TRBJ2-2; 8 bases are shared with TRBD2. CDR1 and CDR2 (germline): ENHRY, SYGVKD. The length of the CDR3 is 19 residues. The V gene end was trimmed by 4 bases and the J gene end by 2 bases; junction bases not matched to a gene: 15. The CDR3 DNA is TGTGCCATCAGTGTCCCGGTGGAGACTAGCGACCGAAACACCGGGGAGCTGTTTTTT. Protein product: CAISVPVETSDRNTGELFF.

This clonotype occurred a few times. The V and J genes are TRBV7-2 and TRBJ1-2; 8 bases agree with TRBD1. CDR3 length: 14 amino acids. The V gene end was trimmed by 5 bases and the J gene end by 4 bases; junction bases not matched to a gene: 6. Germline V gene data show CDR1 as SGHTA and CDR2 as FQGNSA. In nucleotides, the CDR3 is TGTGCCAGCAGCGCCCGACAGGGGTCCTATGGCTACACCTTC. Translating it yields CASSARQGSYGYTF. Looking up the rest from reference TRBV7-2 and TRBJ1-2 gives the full variable domain: GAGVSQSPSNKVTEKGKDVELRCDPISGHTALYWYRQSLGQGLEFLIYFQGNSAPDKSGLPSDRFSAERTGGSVSTLTIQRTQQEDSAVYLCASSARQGSYGYTFGSGTRLTVV.

This clonotype appeared a few times. This sequence joins TRBV12-3 or TRBV12-4 and TRBJ2-2; 7 bases align to TRBD2. V shed 5 bases and J 1 base; nucleotides not matched to a gene: 1. The CDR3 covers 14 residues. CDR3 region: CASSSGMNTGELFF. CDR3 bases: TGTGCCAGCAGTAGCGGGATGAACACCGGGGAGCTGTTTTTT.

This chain uses TRBV15 with TRBJ1-5; the D is unclear. The CDR3 runs to 15 residues. V lost 0 bases to trimming and J lost 3 bases, with 9 bases between them. Per the germline V gene, CDR1 is LNHNV and CDR2 is YYDKDF (reference sequence). The CDR3 here is CATSRETRVNQPQHF. CDR3 bases: TGTGCCACCAGCAGAGAGACAAGGGTCAATCAGCCCCAGCATTTT. The whole variable domain, filled in from reference TRBV15 and TRBJ1-5, reads DAMVIQNPRYQVTQFGKPVTLSCSQTLNHNVMYWYQQKSSQAPKLLFHYYDKDFNNEADTPDNFQSRRPNTSFCFLDIRSPGLGDTAMYLCATSRETRVNQPQHFGDGTRLSIL.

Only a few counts were recorded for this clonotype. The rearrangement links TRBV7-2 to TRBJ2-7; D not resolved. The V end lost 1 base, the J end lost 0 bases, and 10 bases lay between the germline ends. The germline V gene encodes CDR1 SGHTA and CDR2 FQGNSA. CDR3 length equals 15 residues. CDR3 in DNA: TGTGCCAGCAGCTTAGTTTTTTCGGCCTCCTACGAGCAGTACTTC. It encodes CASSLVFSASYEQYF.